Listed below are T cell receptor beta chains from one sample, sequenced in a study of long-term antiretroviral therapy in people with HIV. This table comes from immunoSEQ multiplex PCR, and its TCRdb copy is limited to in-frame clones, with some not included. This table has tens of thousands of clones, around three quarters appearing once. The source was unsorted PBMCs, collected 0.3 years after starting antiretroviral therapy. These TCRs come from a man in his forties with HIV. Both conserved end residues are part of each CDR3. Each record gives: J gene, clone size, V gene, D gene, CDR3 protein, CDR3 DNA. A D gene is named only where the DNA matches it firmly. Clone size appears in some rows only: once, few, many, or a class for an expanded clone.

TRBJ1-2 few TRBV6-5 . CASSYRGGYTF TGTGCCAGCAGTTACCGGGGGGGCTACACCTTC
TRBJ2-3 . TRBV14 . CASSLGSSRTQYF TGTGCCAGCAGCCTAGGGTCCTCGCGTACGCAGTATTTT
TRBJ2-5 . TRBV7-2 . CASSSRLVGETQYF TGTGCCAGCAGCTCCAGACTAGTTGGAGAGACCCAGTACTTC
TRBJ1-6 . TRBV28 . CASSFSRGSSYNSPLHF TGTGCCAGCAGTTTTTCGAGGGGTAGCTCCTATAATTCACCCCTCCACTTT
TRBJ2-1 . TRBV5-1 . CASSPEAVYNEQFF TGCGCCAGCAGCCCTGAGGCCGTCTACAATGAGCAGTTCTTC
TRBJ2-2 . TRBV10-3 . CAISESHASYTGELFF TGTGCCATCAGTGAGTCCCACGCTTCGTACACCGGGGAGCTGTTTTTT
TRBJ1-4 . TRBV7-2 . CASSFSALNNEKLFF TGTGCCAGCAGCTTTTCTGCCTTGAATAATGAAAAACTGTTTTTT
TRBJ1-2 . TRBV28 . CASKEGGGYGYTF TGTGCCAGCAAGGAAGGGGGGGGCTATGGCTACACCTTC
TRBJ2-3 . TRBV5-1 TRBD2 CASSLLAGVTDTQYF TGCGCCAGCAGCTTACTAGCGGGGGTCACAGATACGCAGTATTTT
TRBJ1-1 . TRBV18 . CASSPQANTEAFF TGTGCCAGCTCACCACAGGCGAACACTGAAGCTTTCTTT
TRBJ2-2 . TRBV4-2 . CASSQEGSYTGELFF TGTGCCAGCAGCCAAGAGGGGTCGTACACCGGGGAGCTGTTTTTT
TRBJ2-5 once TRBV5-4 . CASSLWGAGTQYF TGTGCCAGCAGCTTGTGGGGGGCTGGGACCCAGTACTTC
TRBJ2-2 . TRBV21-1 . CASTPKGPDRELFF TGTGCCAGCACCCCAAAGGGACCCGACCGGGAGCTGTTTTTT
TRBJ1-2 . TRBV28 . CASSLPGDYGYTF TGTGCCAGCAGTTTACCTGGGGACTATGGCTACACCTTC
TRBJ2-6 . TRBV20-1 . CSANGANVLTF TGCAGTGCTAACGGGGCCAACGTCCTGACTTTC
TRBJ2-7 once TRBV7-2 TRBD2 CASSLALRPGGAGQYF TGTGCCAGCAGCTTGGCCCTGCGACCCGGGGGGGCTGGGCAGTACTTC
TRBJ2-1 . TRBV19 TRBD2 CASSIQAGGRHEQFF TGTGCCAGTAGTATCCAAGCGGGAGGGCGCCATGAGCAGTTCTTC
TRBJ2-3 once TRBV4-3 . CASSQEIATDTQYF TGCGCCAGCAGCCAAGAGATAGCGACTGATACGCAGTATTTT
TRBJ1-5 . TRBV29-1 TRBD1 CSVGQGGNQPQHF TGCAGCGTCGGACAGGGAGGCAATCAGCCCCAGCATTTT
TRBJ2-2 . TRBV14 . CASSQGLNTGELFF TGTGCCAGCAGCCAGGGTCTGAACACCGGGGAGCTGTTTTTT
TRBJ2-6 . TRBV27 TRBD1 CASSRLTGSSGANVLTF TGTGCCAGCAGTCGACTGACAGGGAGCTCTGGGGCCAACGTCCTGACTTTC
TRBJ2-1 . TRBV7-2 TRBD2 CASSPLAGGYNEQFF TGTGCCAGCAGCCCCCTAGCGGGGGGGTACAATGAGCAGTTCTTC
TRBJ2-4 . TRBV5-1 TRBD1 CASSLGQGYIQYF TGCGCCAGCAGCTTGGGACAGGGATACATTCAGTACTTC
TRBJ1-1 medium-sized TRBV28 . CASSLAGWNTEAFF TGTGCCAGCAGTTTAGCAGGGTGGAACACTGAAGCTTTCTTT
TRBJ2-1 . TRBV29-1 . CSVVRLGGDEQFF TGCAGCGTTGTGCGGTTGGGGGGCGATGAGCAGTTCTTC
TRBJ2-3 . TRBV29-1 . CSVRLGFTDTQYF TGCAGCGTTCGGTTGGGGTTCACAGATACGCAGTATTTT
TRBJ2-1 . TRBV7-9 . CASSPHSSGEQFF TGTGCCAGCAGCCCCCATTCGTCGGGTGAGCAGTTCTTC
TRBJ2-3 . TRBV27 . CASSPFGFSTDTQYF TGTGCCAGCAGTCCCTTCGGCTTTAGCACAGATACGCAGTATTTT
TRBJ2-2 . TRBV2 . CASSEEGVGTGELFF TGTGCCAGCAGTGAGGAGGGAGTAGGCACCGGGGAGCTGTTTTTT
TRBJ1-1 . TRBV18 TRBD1 CASSGQGMNTEAFF TGTGCCAGCTCAGGACAGGGGATGAACACTGAAGCTTTCTTT
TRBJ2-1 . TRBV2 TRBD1 CASGDRAYNEQFF TGTGCCAGCGGGGACAGGGCCTACAATGAGCAGTTCTTC
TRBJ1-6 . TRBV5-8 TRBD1 CASSSRQGAISPLHF TGTGCCAGCAGTTCACGTCAGGGGGCGATTTCACCCCTCCACTTT
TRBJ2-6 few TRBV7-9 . CASSSSGANVLTF TGTGCCAGCAGCTCGTCTGGGGCCAACGTCCTGACTTTC
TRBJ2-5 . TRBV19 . CASSRGHQETQYF TGTGCCAGTAGTCGGGGACATCAAGAGACCCAGTACTTC
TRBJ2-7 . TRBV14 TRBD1 CASSHPGQASPYEQYF TGTGCCAGCAGCCACCCGGGACAGGCTTCGCCCTACGAGCAGTACTTC
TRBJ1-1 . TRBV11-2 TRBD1 CASSPRRGGTEAFF TGTGCCAGCAGCCCCCGCAGGGGGGGGACTGAAGCTTTCTTT
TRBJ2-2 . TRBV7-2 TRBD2 CASNQLAGAGNGELFF TGTGCCAGCAACCAACTAGCGGGGGCCGGGAACGGGGAGCTGTTTTTT
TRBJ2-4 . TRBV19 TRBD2 CASSSLAGGRNIQYF TGTGCCAGTAGTTCACTAGCGGGGGGCCGGAACATTCAGTACTTC
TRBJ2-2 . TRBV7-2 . CASSLFKGPIPNTGELFF TGTGCCAGCAGCTTATTTAAGGGGCCCATTCCGAACACCGGGGAGCTGTTTTTT
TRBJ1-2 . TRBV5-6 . CASSSSGPYGYTF TGTGCCAGCTCATCTTCGGGGCCTTATGGCTACACCTTC
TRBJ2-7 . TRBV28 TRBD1 CASSRAGTGRKEQYF TGTGCCAGCAGTCGCGCCGGGACAGGGCGAAAAGAGCAGTACTTC
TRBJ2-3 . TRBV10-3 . CAIGAGLSTDTQYF TGTGCCATCGGAGCAGGGCTTAGCACAGATACGCAGTATTTT
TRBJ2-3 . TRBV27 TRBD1 CASSNFRQGRGADTQYF TGTGCCAGCAGCAACTTTCGACAGGGCCGAGGGGCAGATACGCAGTATTTT
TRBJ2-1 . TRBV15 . CATSGPRLLSTYNEQFF TGTGCCACCAGCGGCCCAAGGCTCCTATCGACCTACAATGAGCAGTTCTTC
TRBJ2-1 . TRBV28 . CASSSRMGSGVENEQFF TGTGCCAGCAGTTCTCGAATGGGGTCAGGGGTGGAAAATGAGCAGTTCTTC
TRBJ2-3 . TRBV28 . CASSSLRASTDTQYF TGTGCCAGCAGCTCCCTGAGGGCTAGCACAGATACGCAGTATTTT
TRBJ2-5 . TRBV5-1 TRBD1 CASSLAGTGLETQYF TGCGCCAGCAGCTTGGCCGGGACAGGGTTAGAGACCCAGTACTTC
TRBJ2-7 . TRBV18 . CASSPPGLPEQYF TGTGCCAGCTCACCACCGGGGCTCCCCGAGCAGTACTTC
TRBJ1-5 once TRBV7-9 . CASSRGTALLGQAQHF TGTGCCAGCAGCCGCGGGACTGCCCTTCTAGGCCAGGCCCAGCATTTT
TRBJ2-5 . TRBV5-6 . CASSLVAQETQYF TGTGCCAGCAGCTTGGTCGCCCAAGAGACCCAGTACTTC
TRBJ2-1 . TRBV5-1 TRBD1 CASSFGEDRDLYNEQFF TGCGCCAGCAGCTTTGGGGAGGACAGGGACCTTTACAATGAGCAGTTCTTC
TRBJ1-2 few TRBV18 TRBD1 CASSPGTGNGYTF TGTGCCAGCTCACCCGGGACAGGGAATGGCTACACCTTC
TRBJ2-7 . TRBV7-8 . CASSLGPEQYF TGTGCCAGCAGCTTAGGGCCCGAGCAGTACTTC
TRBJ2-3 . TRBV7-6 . CASSLLGSGGTDTQYF TGTGCCAGCAGCTTACTAGGGTCGGGGGGCACAGATACGCAGTATTTT
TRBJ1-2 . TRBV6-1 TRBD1 CASSMGQGGYGYTF TGTGCCAGCAGTATGGGACAGGGCGGCTATGGCTACACCTTC
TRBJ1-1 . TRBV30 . CAWSPNMNTEAFF TGTGCCTGGAGCCCCAATATGAACACTGAAGCTTTCTTT
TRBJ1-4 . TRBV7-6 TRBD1 CASSFTSGTVNEKLFF TGTGCCAGCAGCTTCACCTCCGGGACAGTTAATGAAAAACTGTTTTTT